This T cell receptor beta chain comes out of a study of T cell repertoires in cytomegalovirus infection. Concerning this clonotype itself: Its antigen is still unknown.

TCRdb called the reads again in MiXCR, with one record for every CDR3 protein. This sample has around 290,000 distinct CDR3 sequences, with roughly 25% found just once. The CDR3 extends over 15 amino acids. Germline loops: CDR1 MGHRA, CDR2 YSYEKL. V dropped 5 bases and J dropped 3 bases, with 15 bases sitting between them. Overall study findings and caveats: The study found HLA-C-restricted CMV-specific TCR beta clonotypes dominating the ex vivo response.

The gene calls are TRBV4-1 and TRBJ2-3; TRBD1 might be the D (6 bases). The sample consisted of PBMCs. The sequence was obtained from a human donor in good health (CMV status not recorded). Some clones in this sample may be carry-over from other donors' samples. The CDR3 nucleotides read TGCGCCAGCAGCAGGAGTTGGGGGCTAACAGATACGCAGTATTTT. It specifies CASSRSWGLTDTQYF.